A single TCR beta chain is shown here with its context. Per the authors' pipeline: It was from reference gene primer amplification that nucleated cell counts were estimated. Generated by immunoSEQ multiplex PCR, the TCRdb table keeps only in-frame clones and is missing some. Clone size and the V and J calls come from that table; the DNA yielded D and trimming. The sample includes 250,000 to 400,000 clones, about nine tenths of them seen just once. These data are taken from a study of blood T cell repertoires in COVID-19. On the study more broadly: The samples span acute and convalescent COVID-19 from the United States, Italy and Spain.

The CDR3 runs to 12 residues. With 1 base removed from V and 7 bases from J, the gap between germline ends came to 8 bases. Per the germline V gene, CDR1 is SGHRS and CDR2 is YFSETQ. The chain uses TRBV5-1 and TRBJ1-1; tentative D call: TRBD1 (5 bases). The clonotype originates from a woman between 25 and 40 years old with COVID-19, enrolled during active disease. The sequencing input was peripheral blood. The DNA for the CDR3 is TGCGCCAGCAGCTTGACCCAGGGTGAAGCTTTCTTT. It translates to CASSLTQGEAFF.